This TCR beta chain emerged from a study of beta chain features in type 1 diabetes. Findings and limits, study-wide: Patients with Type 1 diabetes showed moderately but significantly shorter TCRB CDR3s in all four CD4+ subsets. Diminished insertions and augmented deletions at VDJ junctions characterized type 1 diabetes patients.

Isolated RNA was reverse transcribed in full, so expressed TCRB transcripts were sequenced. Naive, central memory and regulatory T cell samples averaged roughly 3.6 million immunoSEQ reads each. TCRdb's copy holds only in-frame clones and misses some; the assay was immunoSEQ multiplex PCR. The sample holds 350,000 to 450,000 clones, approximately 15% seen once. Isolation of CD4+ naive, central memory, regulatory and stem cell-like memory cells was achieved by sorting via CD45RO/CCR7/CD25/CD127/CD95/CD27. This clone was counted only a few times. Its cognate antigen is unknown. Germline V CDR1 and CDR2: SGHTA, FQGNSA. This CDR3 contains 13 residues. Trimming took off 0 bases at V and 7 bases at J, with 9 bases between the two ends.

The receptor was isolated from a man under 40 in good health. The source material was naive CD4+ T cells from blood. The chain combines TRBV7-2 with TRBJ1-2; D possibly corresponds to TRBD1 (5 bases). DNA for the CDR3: TGTGCCAGCAGCTTAGCGGGCAGGGCTGGCTACACCTTC. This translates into CASSLAGRAGYTF. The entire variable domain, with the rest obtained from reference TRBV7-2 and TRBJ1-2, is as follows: GAGVSQSPSNKVTEKGKDVELRCDPISGHTALYWYRQSLGQGLEFLIYFQGNSAPDKSGLPSDRFSAERTGGSVSTLTIQRTQQEDSAVYLCASSLAGRAGYTFGSGTRLTVV.